One T cell receptor (beta chain) is described in this entry. The CDR3 consists of 14 residues. Germline CDR1 reads LNHNV; CDR2 reads YYDKDF (reference sequence). Trimming removed 6 bases from V and 4 bases from J, with 14 bases in between. The data were taken from a study of T cell responses to AZD1222 COVID-19 vaccine. Sequenced by immunoSEQ multiplex PCR; TCRdb stores in-frame clones only, minus some. Of 150,000 to 200,000 clones in the sample, around 90% were seen once. This specimen was peripheral blood, taken 28 days after the second AZD1222 dose. The chain links TRBV15 to TRBJ2-3; D may match TRBD1 or TRBD2 (6 bases each). The source is an adult who received the AZD1222 COVID-19 vaccine. Here the CDR3 DNA reads TGTGCCACCAGGTGGGGGGCATCTGCAGATACGCAGTATTTT. It codes for CATRWGASADTQYF.